The subject of this entry is one TCR beta chain. The antigen remains unidentified. The PCR had 60 Vbeta and 13 Jbeta primers. Profiled with immunoSEQ multiplex PCR; TCRdb holds only in-frame clones, not every one. The record lists some 56,000 clones, of which the ten most abundant hold 9% to 15%. V shed 5 bases and J shed 0 bases, with 10 bases lying between them. CDR1 SGHNT and CDR2 YENEEA come from the germline V gene. The CDR3 is 15 amino acids. The record originates from a study of cytomegalovirus exposure and HLA in healthy donors. Study results and limitations: It is likely that the observed cluster of highly shared sequence variants was a sequencing artifact.

The sample consisted of PBMCs. The chain couples TRBV11-3 to TRBJ1-4, with D unresolved. The receptor's source is a woman between 25 and 40 years old in good health and CMV-seropositive. CDR3 nucleotide sequence: TGTGCCAGCAGCGCTACCAAGTCAACTAATGAAAAACTGTTTTTT. This codes for CASSATKSTNEKLFF. The full variable domain, rest sourced from reference TRBV11-3 and TRBJ1-4, is EAGVVQSPRYKIIEKKQPVAFWCNPISGHNTLYWYLQNLGQGPELLIRYENEEAVDDSQLPKDRFSAERLKGVDSTLKIQPAELGDSAVYLCASSATKSTNEKLFFGSGTQLSVL.